This TCR beta chain was observed in a study of identifying expanded T cells in peripheral blood (dated by TCRdb to about 2019). Study-level background: Four technical replicates, made by sequencing separate aliquots from the same pool of genomic DNA, were compared pairwise. Overall results and qualifications from the work: The binomial model flagged around 1.3 differentially abundant clones between technical replicates, compared with about 16.4 over approximately two weeks and 19 over about four weeks. Both the number of clones called differentially abundant and the false-positive rate were significantly reduced by the beta-binomial model across all healthy-donor time intervals. The authors expected that over much longer intervals, such as months to years, biological variance in healthy repertoires might increase even further. Across all healthy donors, variance in clone template counts between roughly 2-week samples was found to increase significantly with total template count.

During the collection period, no infections or other immune events were recorded for the healthy donors. Blood repertoires from healthy donors were used as a training cohort for calibrating time-dependent variance in a beta-binomial model of differential abundance of T-cell clones. The training cohort included 10 healthy donors, of whom 3 were female and 7 were male. On average the donors were around 41 years old, and their ages spanned about 29 to 65 years. Whole blood, obtained from a commercial supplier, was collected from each healthy donor at three time points spaced approximately two weeks apart. Genomic DNA was extracted from unsorted whole blood for immunosequencing. Sequences MNHNS (CDR1) and SASEGT (CDR2) are obtained from the germline V gene. Inclusive of the bounding cysteine and phenylalanine, the CDR3 is 15 residues long. The sequence is cut down to CDR3 DNA, 45 bases in frame from base 1. V sheds 4 bases and J sheds 2 bases, leaving 13 bases between their ends.

The immunoSEQ Assay, which relies on bias-controlled multiplex PCR amplification of genomic DNA, was used to profile TCRbeta CDR3 regions. In the authors' own workflow: The absolute abundance of each unique TCRbeta CDR3 region was quantified after sequences were collapsed and filtered. Two models were used to test differential abundance: a binomial model (Fisher-equivalent) and a beta-binomial model that adds time-dependent variance fitted from healthy donors. Clones with fewer than 5 combined templates were removed, and a clone was called differentially abundant if the clone's Benjamini-Hochberg FDR was below 0.01. In the beta-binomial model, variance was expressed as a function of the total template count across the two samples, in the form v = (b*log(k)+a)^2. TCRdb carries this immuneACCESS record with in-frame sequences only. Its versions omit some clonotypes, under half of them owing to an unresolved V gene in the studies checked, with the rest unexplained. The V and J calls and clone size were taken over from that table, and D and trimming were inferred from the DNA. Present in this sample are 75,000 to 95,000 clones, 80% to 90% of which were seen just once. The ten largest clonotypes hold less than 5% of the sample.

Note on this clone: The antigen it recognizes is unknown. Per-base quality was not reported, and no clone a single base away is much larger than it.

The specimen was blood. The V gene is TRBV6-1 and the J gene is TRBJ2-3; TRBD1 is possibly the D segment (6 matching bases). This sequence was found in a person between 18 and 75 years old in good health. In nucleotides, the sequence is TGTGCCAGCAGTGCTCAGACAGGCGACACAGATACGCAGTATTTT. Its coded protein is CASSAQTGDTDTQYF.